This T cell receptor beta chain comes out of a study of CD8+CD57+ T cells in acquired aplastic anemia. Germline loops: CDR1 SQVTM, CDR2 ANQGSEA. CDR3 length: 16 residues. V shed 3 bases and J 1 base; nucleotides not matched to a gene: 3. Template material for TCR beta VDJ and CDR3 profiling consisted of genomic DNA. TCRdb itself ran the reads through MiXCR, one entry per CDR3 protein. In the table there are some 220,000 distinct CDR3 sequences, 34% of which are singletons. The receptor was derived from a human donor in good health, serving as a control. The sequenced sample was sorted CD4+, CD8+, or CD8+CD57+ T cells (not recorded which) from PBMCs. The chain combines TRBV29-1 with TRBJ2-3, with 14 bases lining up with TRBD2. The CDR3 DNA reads TGCAGCGTTGATGTGACTAGCGGGGGGGGCACAGATACGCAGTATTTT. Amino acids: CSVDVTSGGGTDTQYF.